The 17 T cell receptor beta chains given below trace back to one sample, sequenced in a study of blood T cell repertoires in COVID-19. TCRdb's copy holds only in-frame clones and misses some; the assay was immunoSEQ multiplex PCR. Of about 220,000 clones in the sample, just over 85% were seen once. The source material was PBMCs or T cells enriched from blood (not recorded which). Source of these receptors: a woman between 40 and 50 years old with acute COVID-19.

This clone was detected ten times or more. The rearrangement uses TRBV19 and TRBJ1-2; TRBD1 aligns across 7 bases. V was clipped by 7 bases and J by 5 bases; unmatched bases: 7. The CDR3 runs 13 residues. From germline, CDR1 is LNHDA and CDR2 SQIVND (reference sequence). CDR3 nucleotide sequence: TGTGCCAGTAAGGGGGCTTGGAGTTATGGCTACACCTTC. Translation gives CASKGAWSYGYTF.

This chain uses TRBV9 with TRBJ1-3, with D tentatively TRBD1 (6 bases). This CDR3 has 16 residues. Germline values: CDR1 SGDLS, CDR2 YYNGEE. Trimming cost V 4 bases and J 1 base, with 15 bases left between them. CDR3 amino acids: CASSPKHDRSGNTIYF. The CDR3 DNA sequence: TGTGCCAGCAGCCCCAAGCACGACAGGTCTGGAAACACCATATATTTT.

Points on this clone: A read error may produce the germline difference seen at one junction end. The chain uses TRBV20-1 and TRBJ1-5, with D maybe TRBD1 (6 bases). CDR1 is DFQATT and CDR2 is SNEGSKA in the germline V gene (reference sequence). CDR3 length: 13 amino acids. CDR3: CCASWGLNQPQHF. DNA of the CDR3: TGCTGTGCTAGTTGGGGGCTTAATCAGCCCCAGCATTTT.

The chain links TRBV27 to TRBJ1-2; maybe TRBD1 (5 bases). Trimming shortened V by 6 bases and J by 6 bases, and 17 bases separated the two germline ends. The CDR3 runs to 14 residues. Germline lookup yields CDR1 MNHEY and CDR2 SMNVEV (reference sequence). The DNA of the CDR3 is TGTGCCAGCAGGCTCGGAGGGGCGGGCAATGGCTACACCTTC. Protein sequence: CASRLGGAGNGYTF.

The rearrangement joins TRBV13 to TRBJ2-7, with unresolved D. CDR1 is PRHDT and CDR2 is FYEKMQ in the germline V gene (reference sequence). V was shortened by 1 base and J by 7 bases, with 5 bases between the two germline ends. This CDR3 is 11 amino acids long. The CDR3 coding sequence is TGTGCCAGCAGCTTAGACGGGGAGCAGTACTTC. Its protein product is CASSLDGEQYF.

The CDR3 DNA reads TGTGCCAGCAGTACGGACAGGGAAGAGGGATCACCCCTCCACTTT. It translates to CASSTDREEGSPLHF. The rearrangement links TRBV27 to TRBJ1-6; 8 bases agree with TRBD1. The ends lost 5 bases at V and 10 bases at J; junction bases unmatched: 10. This CDR3 region has 15 residues. Germline loops: CDR1 MNHEY, CDR2 SMNVEV (reference sequence).

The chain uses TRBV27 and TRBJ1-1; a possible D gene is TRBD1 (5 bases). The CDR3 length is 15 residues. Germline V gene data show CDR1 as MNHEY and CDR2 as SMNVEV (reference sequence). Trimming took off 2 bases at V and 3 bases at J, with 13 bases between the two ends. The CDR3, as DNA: TGTGCCAGCAGTTTACTTCAGCAGGGATACACTGAAGCTTTCTTT. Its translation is CASSLLQQGYTEAFF.

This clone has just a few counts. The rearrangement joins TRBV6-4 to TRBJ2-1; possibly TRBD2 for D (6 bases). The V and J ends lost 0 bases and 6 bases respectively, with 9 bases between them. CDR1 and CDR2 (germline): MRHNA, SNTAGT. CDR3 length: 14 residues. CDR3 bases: TGTGCCAGCAGTGACTCGGGGACTTCCAATGAGCAGTTCTTC. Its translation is CASSDSGTSNEQFF.

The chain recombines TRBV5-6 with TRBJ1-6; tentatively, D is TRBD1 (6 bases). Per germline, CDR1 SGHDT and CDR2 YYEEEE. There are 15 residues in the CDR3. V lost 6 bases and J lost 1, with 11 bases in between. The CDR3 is CASTAGVSYNSPLHF. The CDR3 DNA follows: TGTGCCAGCACCGCAGGGGTGTCCTATAATTCACCCCTCCACTTT.

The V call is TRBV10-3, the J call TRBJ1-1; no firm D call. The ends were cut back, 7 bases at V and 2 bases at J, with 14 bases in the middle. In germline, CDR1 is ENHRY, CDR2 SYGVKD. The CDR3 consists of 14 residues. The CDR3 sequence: CAIKSPGKNTEAFF. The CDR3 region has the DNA TGTGCCATCAAGTCGCCAGGTAAAAACACTGAAGCTTTCTTT.

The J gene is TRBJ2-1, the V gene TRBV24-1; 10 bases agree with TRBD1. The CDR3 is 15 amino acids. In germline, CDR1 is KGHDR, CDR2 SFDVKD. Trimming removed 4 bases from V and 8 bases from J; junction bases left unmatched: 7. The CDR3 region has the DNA TGTGCCACCAGTGAGGCCGGGACAGGGGTCCATGAGCAGTTCTTC. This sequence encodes CATSEAGTGVHEQFF.

CDR3 sequence (DNA): TGTGCCAGCAGTGAACTCTACAGCTTAAACTATGGCTACACCTTC. Residues: CASSELYSLNYGYTF. This chain joins TRBV6-1 and TRBJ1-2; no clear D. V was cut by 2 bases and J by 2 bases, with 12 bases left in between. Germline V gene lookup returns CDR1 MNHNS and CDR2 SASEGT. The CDR3 runs 15 residues.

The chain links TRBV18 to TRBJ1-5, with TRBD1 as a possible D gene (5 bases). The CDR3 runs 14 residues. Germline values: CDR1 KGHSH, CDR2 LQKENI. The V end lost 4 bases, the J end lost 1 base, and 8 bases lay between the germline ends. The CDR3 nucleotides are TGTGCCAGCTCACGACAGTTAAGCAATCAGCCCCAGCATTTT. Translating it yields CASSRQLSNQPQHF.

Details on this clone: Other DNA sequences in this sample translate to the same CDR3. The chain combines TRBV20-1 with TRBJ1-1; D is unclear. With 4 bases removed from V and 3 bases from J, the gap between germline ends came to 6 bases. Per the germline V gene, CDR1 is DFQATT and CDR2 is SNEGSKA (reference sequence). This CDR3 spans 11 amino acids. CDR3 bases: TGCAGTGCTACTTTGTACACTGAAGCTTTCTTT. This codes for CSATLYTEAFF.

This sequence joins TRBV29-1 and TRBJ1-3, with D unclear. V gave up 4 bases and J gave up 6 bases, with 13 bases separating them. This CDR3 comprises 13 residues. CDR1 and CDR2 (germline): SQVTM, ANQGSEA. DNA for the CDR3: TGCAGCGTTGCGGCTGGAGGTTCAAACACCATATATTTT. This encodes CSVAAGGSNTIYF. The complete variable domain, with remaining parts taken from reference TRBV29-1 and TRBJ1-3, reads SAVISQKPSRDICQRGTSLTIQCQVDSQVTMMFWYRQQPGQSLTLIATANQGSEATYESGFVIDKFPISRPNLTFSTLTVSNMSPEDSSIYLCSVAAGGSNTIYFGEGSWLTVV.

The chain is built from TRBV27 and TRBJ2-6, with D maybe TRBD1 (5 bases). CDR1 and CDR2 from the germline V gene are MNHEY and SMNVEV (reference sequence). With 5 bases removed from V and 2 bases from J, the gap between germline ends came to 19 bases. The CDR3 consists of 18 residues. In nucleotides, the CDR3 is TGTGCCAGCAGTCACCTACAGGAATTACTGACTGGGGCCAACGTCCTGACTTTC. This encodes CASSHLQELLTGANVLTF. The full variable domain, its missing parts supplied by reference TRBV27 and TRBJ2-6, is EAQVTQNPRYLITVTGKKLTVTCSQNMNHEYMSWYRQDPGLGLRQIYYSMNVEVTDKGDVPEGYKVSRKEKRNFPLILESPSPNQTSLYFCASSHLQELLTGANVLTFGAGSRLTVL.

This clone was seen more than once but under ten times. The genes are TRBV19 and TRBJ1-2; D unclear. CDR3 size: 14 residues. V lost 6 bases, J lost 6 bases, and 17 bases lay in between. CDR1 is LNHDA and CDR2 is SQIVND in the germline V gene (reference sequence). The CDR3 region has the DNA TGTGCCAGTAGGATCTCTCCCGGGTTCGATGGCTACACCTTC. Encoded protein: CASRISPGFDGYTF. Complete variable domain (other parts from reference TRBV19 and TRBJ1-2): DGGITQSPKYLFRKEGQNVTLSCEQNLNHDAMYWYRQDPGQGLRLIYYSQIVNDFQKGDIAEGYSVSREKKESFPLTVTSAQKNPTAFYLCASRISPGFDGYTFGSGTRLTVV.